The clone carrying this TCR beta chain was seen repeatedly, ten times or more. As yet, its antigen is unknown. The V gene's germline CDR1 is SGHDN and CDR2 FVKESK. There are 14 residues in the CDR3. J was trimmed by 1 base and V by 5 bases; bases with no gene match: 4. The data belong to a study of breast tumors, draining lymph nodes, adjacent tissues. TCRdb re-called the multiplex PCR reads with MiXCR, one entry per CDR3 protein. In the table there are approximately 280,000 distinct CDR3 sequences, over 25% of which are singletons. Broader study findings: Findings are consistent with lymph node origin and intratumoral expansion of most tumor T cells. That most tumor T cells come from lymph nodes remained unproven. Tumor TCR diversity was below lymph nodes but above nontumor tissue.

Breast cancer patients provided tissue from their axillary draining lymph nodes. The source of this sequence is a female donor with breast cancer. Some clones in this sample may be carry-over from other donors' samples. This sequence joins TRBV14 and TRBJ2-7; 8 nucleotides line up with TRBD1. Sequencing was performed on axillary lymph node tissue. CDR3 region: CASSEWTGSYEQYF. The CDR3, as DNA: TGTGCCAGCAGCGAATGGACAGGGTCCTACGAGCAGTACTTC.